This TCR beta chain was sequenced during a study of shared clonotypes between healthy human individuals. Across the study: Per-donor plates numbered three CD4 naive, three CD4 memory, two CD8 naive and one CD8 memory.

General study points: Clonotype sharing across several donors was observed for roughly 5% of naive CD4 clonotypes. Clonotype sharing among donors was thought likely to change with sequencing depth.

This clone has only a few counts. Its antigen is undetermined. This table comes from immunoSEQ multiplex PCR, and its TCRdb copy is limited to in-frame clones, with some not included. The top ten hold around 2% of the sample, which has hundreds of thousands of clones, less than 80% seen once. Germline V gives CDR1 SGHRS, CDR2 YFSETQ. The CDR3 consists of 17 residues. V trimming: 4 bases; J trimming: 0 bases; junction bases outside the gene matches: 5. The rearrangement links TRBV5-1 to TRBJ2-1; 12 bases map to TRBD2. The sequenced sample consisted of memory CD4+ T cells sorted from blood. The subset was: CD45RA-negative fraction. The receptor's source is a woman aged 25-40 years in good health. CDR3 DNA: TGCGCCAGCAGCCTAGCGGGAGGGCCGTCCTCCTACAATGAGCAGTTCTTC. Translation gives CASSLAGGPSSYNEQFF. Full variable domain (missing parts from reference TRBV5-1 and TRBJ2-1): KAGVTQTPRYLIKTRGQQVTLSCSPISGHRSVSWYQQTPGQGLQFLFEYFSETQRNKGNFPGRFSGRQFSNSRSEMNVSTLELGDSALYLCASSLAGGPSSYNEQFFGPGTRLTVL.